Listed here are 14 T cell receptor beta chains from one sample, sequenced in a study of T-cell memory formation after mild COVID-19. TCRdb reprocessed the 5' RACE reads with MiXCR, giving one entry per CDR3 protein. Among about 140,000 distinct CDR3 sequences listed, around 15% were seen once. Sequenced sample: PBMCs or a T cell subset sorted from them (not recorded which). Source of these receptors: an adult woman who had mild COVID-19 (a few samples of this study predate the infection). Cell type and time point are not known.

This clonotype has just a few counts. The gene calls are TRBV7-9 and TRBJ2-5; D tentatively reads TRBD1 or TRBD2 (7 bases each). V lost 5 bases and J 2 bases, leaving 15 bases between the germline ends. The CDR3 has 15 amino acids. Germline lookup yields CDR1 SEHNR and CDR2 FQNEAQ (reference sequence). In nucleotides, the CDR3 is TGTGCCAGCAGCCCCGGGGGGACAGAGCAAGAGACCCAGTACTTC. Its protein is CASSPGGTEQETQYF.

This clonotype has more than one count but fewer than ten. The chain is built from TRBV4-1 and TRBJ1-1; 9 bases are shared with TRBD1. V trimming: 0 bases; J trimming: 0 bases; junction bases outside the gene matches: 5. The germline gives CDR1 MGHRA, CDR2 YSYEKL. This CDR3 is 17 amino acids long. The CDR3 DNA follows: TGCGCCAGCAGCCAAGAGAGGACAGGGGTCATGAACACTGAAGCTTTCTTT. Protein: CASSQERTGVMNTEAFF.

The chain recombines TRBV4-1 with TRBJ2-4; D unresolved. The CDR3 loop spans 15 amino acids. With 1 base removed from V and 0 bases from J, the gap between germline ends came to 7 bases. CDR1 and CDR2 (germline): MGHRA, YSYEKL. The CDR3 coding sequence is TGCGCCAGCAGCCAAGGTTTCCTAGCCAAAAACATTCAGTACTTC. Its protein product is CASSQGFLAKNIQYF.

This clonotype was recorded a few times. The gene calls are TRBV5-1 and TRBJ2-5; 10 bases are a match to TRBD1. The CDR3 totals 15 residues. Germline assignment: CDR1 SGHRS and CDR2 YFSETQ. Trimming removed 2 bases from V and 5 bases from J; junction bases left unmatched: 6. The CDR3 region is CASSFGTGATETQYF. In DNA, the CDR3 is TGCGCCAGCAGCTTCGGGACAGGGGCCACGGAGACCCAGTACTTC.

The CDR3 bases are TGCGCCAGCAGCAAGAACCGGGACAGCCAAGAGACCCAGTACTTC. Translation gives CASSKNRDSQETQYF. This rearrangement joins TRBV4-1 to TRBJ2-5; TRBD1 matches at 7 bases. V was pared by 5 bases and J by 1 base, with 7 bases of the junction left unmatched. Germline CDR1 and CDR2: MGHRA and YSYEKL. The CDR3 is 15 residues long.

This clonotype was seen a handful of times. The chain couples TRBV9 to TRBJ2-1; 10 bases agree with TRBD2. J lost 8 bases, V lost 0 bases, and 5 bases had no gene match. Germline CDR1 is SGDLS and CDR2 is YYNGEE. The CDR3 has 15 amino acids. The CDR3 DNA is TGTGCCAGCAGCGTAGAGGGACTAGCGAGAGATGAGCAGTTCTTC. It translates to CASSVEGLARDEQFF.

In its sample, this clonotype was seen a few times. This sequence joins TRBV6-5 and TRBJ1-2, with unresolved D. Germline V gene data show CDR1 as MNHEY and CDR2 as SVGAGI. The CDR3 consists of 16 residues. V lost 4 bases to trimming and J lost 0 bases, with 15 bases between them. Here the CDR3 DNA reads TGTGCCAGCAGTTCCTACCCTGTGGCCTCTAACTATGGCTACACCTTC. Protein sequence: CASSSYPVASNYGYTF.

V usage is TRBV11-2 and J usage is TRBJ1-5; no firm D call. The V and J ends lost 3 bases and 0 bases respectively, with 3 bases between them. CDR3 length: 13 amino acids. Germline CDR1 is SGHAT and CDR2 is FQNNGV. This CDR3 is CASSLDSNQPQHF. CDR3 nucleotide sequence: TGTGCCAGCAGCTTGGATAGCAATCAGCCCCAGCATTTT.

The chain carries TRBV20-1 and TRBJ1-1; D not resolved. This CDR3 is built from 13 residues. Looked up from germline, CDR1 is DFQATT and CDR2 is SNEGSKA (reference sequence). The germline V and J ends were trimmed by 1 base and 4 bases, with 10 bases remaining between them. The chain's CDR3 is CSARALRGTEAFF. The DNA of the CDR3 is TGCAGTGCTAGAGCCCTGAGAGGCACTGAAGCTTTCTTT.

The chain couples TRBV4-2 to TRBJ2-1; D is unresolved. Deletions cut 0 bases from V and 4 bases from J, with 7 bases between. Germline CDR1 is LGHNA and CDR2 is YNFKEQ. CDR3 length: 14 residues. CDR3 bases: TGTGCCAGCAGCCAAGAAGGGCCATACAATGAGCAGTTCTTC. Translation: CASSQEGPYNEQFF.

In its sample, this clonotype was seen once. The V gene is TRBV5-4, the J gene TRBJ1-2, with D possibly TRBD1 on 5 matching bases. The CDR3 extends over 14 amino acids. Germline V CDR1 and CDR2: SGHNT, YYREEE (reference sequence). With 3 bases removed from V and 6 bases from J, the gap between germline ends came to 15 bases. This CDR3 is CASSYEGTGHGYTF. CDR3 nucleotide sequence: TGTGCCAGCAGCTATGAAGGCACAGGCCATGGCTACACCTTC.

This clonotype showed up just a few times. V gene TRBV6-2 or TRBV6-3 combines with J gene TRBJ2-5; 8 nucleotides align to TRBD1. With V trimmed by 8 bases and J by 3 bases, 11 bases remained unmatched. Germline lookup yields CDR1 MNHEY and CDR2 SVGEGT. The length of the CDR3 is 15 residues. The CDR3 nucleotides read TGTGCCAGCCGAGAGACAGGGGCCCCCAAAGAGACCCAGTACTTC. This translates into CASRETGAPKETQYF.

Only a few counts were recorded for this clonotype. The chain recombines TRBV5-6 with TRBJ1-6; the match to TRBD1 covers 10 bases. This CDR3 spans 15 amino acids. The germline CDR1 and CDR2 sequences are SGHDT and YYEEEE. Trimming cost V 2 bases and J 6 bases; bases outside gene matches: 2. The CDR3 DNA reads TGTGCCAGCAGCTTAGGACAGGGGGTTAATTCACCCCTCCACTTT. This encodes CASSLGQGVNSPLHF. Supplemented by reference TRBV5-6 and TRBJ1-6, the full variable domain reads DAGVTQSPTHLIKTRGQQVTLRCSPKSGHDTVSWYQQALGQGPQFIFQYYEEEERQRGNFPDRFSGHQFPNYSSELNVNALLLGDSALYLCASSLGQGVNSPLHFGNGTRLTVT.

This clonotype was counted many times. This sequence joins TRBV18 and TRBJ2-1; D possibly uses TRBD1 or TRBD2 (5 bases each). The CDR3 totals 15 residues. V was cut by 4 bases and J by 2 bases, with 12 bases left in between. Germline CDR1 reads KGHSH; CDR2 reads LQKENI. CDR3 loop: CASSLGDLPYNEQFF. CDR3 coding DNA: TGTGCCAGCTCACTAGGGGACCTTCCCTACAATGAGCAGTTCTTC. Supplemented by reference TRBV18 and TRBJ2-1, the full variable domain reads NAGVMQNPRHLVRRRGQEARLRCSPMKGHSHVYWYRQLPEEGLKFMVYLQKENIIDESGMPKERFSAEFPKEGPSILRIQQVVRGDSAAYFCASSLGDLPYNEQFFGPGTRLTVL.